Listed below are T cell receptor beta chains from one sample, sequenced in a study of blood T cell repertoires in COVID-19. This table comes from immunoSEQ multiplex PCR, and its TCRdb copy is limited to in-frame clones, with some not included. The table has around 68,000 clones, 80% to 90% seen once. Material for sequencing was peripheral blood. The receptors derive from a man aged 50-59 years with active COVID-19. Each CDR3 is given with its conserved first and last residue. D genes are given only for firm matches. Not every row has a clone size; where given, it reads once, few, many or a size class.

v_gene	abundance	j_gene	d_gene	CDR3nt	CDR3aa
TRBV6-5	-	TRBJ2-1	TRBD2	TGTGCCAGCAGTTACTCCGGGACTAGCAGTACCGATGAGCAGTTCTTC	CASSYSGTSSTDEQFF
TRBV2	-	TRBJ2-1	TRBD2	TGTGCCAGCAGGGCGACTAGCGGGACGTACAATGAGCAGTTCTTC	CASRATSGTYNEQFF
TRBV14	once	TRBJ2-3	-	TGTGCCAGCAGCCAAGAATGGGGCGATACGCAGTATTTT	CASSQEWGDTQYF
TRBV7-2	-	TRBJ2-7	TRBD1	TGTGCCAGCAGCTTCGCGAAACAGTGGACAGGAATATACGAGCAGTACTTC	CASSFAKQWTGIYEQYF
TRBV2	-	TRBJ1-4	TRBD1	TGTGCCAGCAGTGAGGTAGGGACAGGGAGCACCGGACCTAATGAAAAACTGTTTTTT	CASSEVGTGSTGPNEKLFF
TRBV6-6	-	TRBJ1-2	-	TGTGCCAGCAGTTACGCGACAGAGCCACAATATGGCTACACCTTC	CASSYATEPQYGYTF
TRBV9	-	TRBJ1-1	TRBD1	TGTGCCAGCAGCCCGGGGACAGGGCTGAACACTGAAGCTTTCTTT	CASSPGTGLNTEAFF
TRBV6-2/TRBV6-3	-	TRBJ2-7	-	TGTGCCAGCAGCCGCCTCGACCTACAGGGACAGTACTTC	CASSRLDLQGQYF
TRBV18	-	TRBJ1-3	-	TGTGCCAGCTCACCACCGACGGCGGGGAGGGACACCATATATTTT	CASSPPTAGRDTIYF
TRBV4-3	-	TRBJ2-7	-	TGCGCCAGCAGCCAAGGCGGGGGCCACTCCTACGAGCAGTACTTC	CASSQGGGHSYEQYF
TRBV28	-	TRBJ2-5	TRBD2	TGTGCCAGCAGACGACTAGCGTTTCAAGAGACCCAGTACTTC	CASRRLAFQETQYF
TRBV30	-	TRBJ2-1	-	TGTGCCTGGAGTGTGCGCACGAGCTCCTACAATGAGCAGTTCTTC	CAWSVRTSSYNEQFF
TRBV7-9	-	TRBJ1-2	TRBD1	TGTGCCAGCAGCACCCCCGCAGGGGGCTATGGCTACACCTTC	CASSTPAGGYGYTF
TRBV25-1	once	TRBJ2-2	TRBD2	TGTGCCAGCAGTGAGCCAGCGGGGGGGCTGTTGATCGGGGAGCTGTTTTTT	CASSEPAGGLLIGELFF
TRBV4-2	-	TRBJ1-1	-	TGTGCCAGCAGCCAATACCATCAGGGGAACACTGAAGCTTTCTTT	CASSQYHQGNTEAFF
TRBV19	-	TRBJ2-1	TRBD1	TGTGCCAGTAGTATCCAAGTGGGTAGGACAGGGAGTAACAATGAGCAGTTCTTC	CASSIQVGRTGSNNEQFF
TRBV4-1	-	TRBJ1-1	-	TGCGCCAGCAGCCACGCCAGAACCCCTGAAGCTTTCTTT	CASSHARTPEAFF
TRBV18	-	TRBJ2-5	TRBD2	TGTGCCAGCTCACCGGGTAGCGGGCCTGCGGAGACCCAGTACTTC	CASSPGSGPAETQYF
TRBV14	-	TRBJ1-4	-	TGTGCCAGCAGCCAAGACAGATACGAAAAACTGTTTTTT	CASSQDRYEKLFF
TRBV3-1/TRBV3-2	-	TRBJ2-4	-	TGTGCCAGCAGCCGCCTATTAGGAGGACTAGCCAAAAACATTCAGTACTTC	CASSRLLGGLAKNIQYF
TRBV7-9	-	TRBJ2-1	-	TGTGCCAGCAGCTTAGCGGAGACAGACTACAATGAGCAGTTCTTC	CASSLAETDYNEQFF
TRBV24-1	-	TRBJ2-2	-	TGTGCCACCGCCGGACAGCAACCGAACACCGGGGAGCTGTTTTTT	CATAGQQPNTGELFF
TRBV24-1	-	TRBJ2-3	TRBD2	TGTGCCACCAGTGATTTGCCAGCTAGCGGGAGTTCAACAGATACGCAGTATTTT	CATSDLPASGSSTDTQYF
TRBV28	-	TRBJ1-2	-	TGTGCCAGCAGTTTGGGGGGGTACTATGGCTACACCTTC	CASSLGGYYGYTF
TRBV14	-	TRBJ2-2	TRBD2	TGTGCCAGCAGCGACAATCATCTAGCGGGGGGTCGGACCGGGGAGCTGTTTTTT	CASSDNHLAGGRTGELFF
TRBV27	-	TRBJ1-6	-	TGTGCCAGCAGTTTAGGGATCGGAGGGTATAATTCACCCCTCCACTTT	CASSLGIGGYNSPLHF
TRBV25-1	-	TRBJ1-6	-	TGTGCCAGCAGTGACCATGGGGCCCGCTTAAATTCACCCCTCCACTTT	CASSDHGARLNSPLHF
TRBV4-3	-	TRBJ1-1	TRBD1	TGCGCCAGCAGCCTCGGGGGGCGGACAGGGAGAAACACTGAAGCTTTCTTT	CASSLGGRTGRNTEAFF
TRBV3-1/TRBV3-2	-	TRBJ2-4	-	TGTGCCAGCAGCCAAGATACGGGACTAGCCAAAAACATTCAGTACTTC	CASSQDTGLAKNIQYF
TRBV2	-	TRBJ1-6	-	TGTGCCAGCAGAGCTACAGGCGTACGTTCACCCCTCCACTTT	CASRATGVRSPLHF
TRBV7-3	-	TRBJ1-1	-	TGTGCCAGCAGCTTAAAACAGGTGAACACTGAAGCTTTCTTT	CASSLKQVNTEAFF
TRBV18	once	TRBJ2-5	TRBD2	TGTGCCAGCTCACCACGGGGGGGAGAGACCCAGTACTTC	CASSPRGGETQYF
TRBV5-1	few	TRBJ2-2	-	TGCGCCAGCAGCTTGAAGGTGGGGCCGCAGAACACCGGGGAGCTGTTTTTT	CASSLKVGPQNTGELFF
TRBV6-6	-	TRBJ2-3	TRBD1	TGTGCCAGCAGCCAACCGGGACAGGGGTCAGATACGCAGTATTTT	CASSQPGQGSDTQYF
TRBV7-8	few	TRBJ2-7	TRBD1	TGTGCCAGCAGCTTAGACCTGAGGGGGCTCGAGCAGTACTTC	CASSLDLRGLEQYF
TRBV7-3	once	TRBJ2-2	-	TGTGCCAGCAGCTTAAGTCCGGCGGCCGGGGAGCTGTTTTTT	CASSLSPAAGELFF
TRBV2	-	TRBJ2-1	TRBD2	TGTGCCAGCAGTGGCCTACCCCCGGCGGGGGGGCAGGATGAGCAGTTCTTC	CASSGLPPAGGQDEQFF
TRBV5-4	-	TRBJ1-6	-	TGTGCCAGCAGCTTGTCCCGCTCCTATAATTCACCCCTCCACTTT	CASSLSRSYNSPLHF
TRBV2	-	TRBJ1-1	TRBD1	TGTGCCAGCAGGCCGGGACAGGGTGACACTGAAGCTTTCTTT	CASRPGQGDTEAFF
TRBV30	-	TRBJ1-6	-	TGTGCCTGGAAGGGGACTGGGCAAAATCCCCTCCACTTT	CAWKGTGQNPLHF
TRBV5-1	-	TRBJ1-1	-	TGCGCCAGCAGCTTAACAGGGACCCCCGGAGCTTTCTTT	CASSLTGTPGAFF